Listed below are T cell receptor beta chains from one sample, sequenced in a study of control samples from healthy donors and cancer patients. Libraries were prepared by immunoSEQ multiplex PCR; TCRdb keeps only in-frame clonotypes and omits some of them. The sample comprises about 180,000 clones, 90% of which are singletons, and approximately 1.5% rests with the top ten. Sequencing input: blood. The receptor set was obtained from a woman in her forties or fifties in good health. The CDR3 runs from the conserved cysteine through the conserved F or W.

J gene,V gene,CDR3 protein
TRBJ1-2,TRBV12-3/TRBV12-4,CASSPGTVYGYTF
TRBJ2-3,TRBV5-1,CASSLAVAGGTDTQYF
TRBJ1-1,TRBV4-2,CASSQAAGSKNTEAFF
TRBJ2-2,TRBV11-2,CASSLHRGRDGELFF
TRBJ1-6,TRBV19,CASSHKRGRSSYNSPLHF
TRBJ1-4,TRBV29-1,CSVEDKQRGKLFF
TRBJ2-5,TRBV7-3,CASSLGLAPQEAQYF
TRBJ2-1,TRBV29-1,CSVVASGSYNEQFF
TRBJ1-5,TRBV18,CASSPSTVAGSNQPQHF
TRBJ1-4,TRBV5-5,CASSFPGAGEKLFF
TRBJ1-2,TRBV4-3,CASSQATRPGTGDGYTF
TRBJ2-2,TRBV23-1,CASSQSRASGSLGSGELFF
TRBJ1-2,TRBV30,CAWILKGQATSYGYTF
TRBJ2-7,TRBV21-1,CASSSRDERDGTEQYF
TRBJ2-3,TRBV28,CASSLPAMGSSTDTQYF
TRBJ1-2,TRBV7-2,CASSLRSPERGYTF
TRBJ2-2,TRBV6-5,CASSYDSDRGNGELFF
TRBJ2-1,TRBV7-9,CASRTDYNEQFF
TRBJ2-5,TRBV7-3,CASSPGTSGQETQYF
TRBJ1-1,TRBV27,CASALGGGPEIF
TRBJ2-5,TRBV5-6,CASSLGLAVETQYF
TRBJ2-1,TRBV4-1,CASSQDRQPPVNEQFF
TRBJ2-5,TRBV28,CASSSPTGGTETQYF
TRBJ2-5,TRBV7-9,CASGLPAAGEETQYF
TRBJ2-7,TRBV7-9,CASNSTSGPYEQYF
TRBJ1-1,TRBV2,CASRGEFTEAFF
TRBJ2-7,TRBV6-2/TRBV6-3,CASSRGRVPGPSGGLDEQYF
TRBJ1-4,TRBV15,CATSRDRLGKLFF
TRBJ2-3,TRBV7-9,CASSFVSGRGKDTQYF
TRBJ1-5,TRBV4-3,CASSQDRLLSNQPQHF
TRBJ1-6,TRBV3-1/TRBV3-2,CASSQVGTGNSPLHF
TRBJ1-5,TRBV2,CASIGGLASNQPQHF
TRBJ2-5,TRBV29-1,CSVEDWAQYF
TRBJ1-6,TRBV9,CASSEGPGGPNNSPLHF
TRBJ2-7,TRBV28,CASSLGGLLNEQYF
TRBJ2-7,TRBV28,CASTRPAPPYEQYF
TRBJ1-6,TRBV21-1,CASSKRGLNNSPLHF
TRBJ1-1,TRBV30,CAWSVPGNTEAFF